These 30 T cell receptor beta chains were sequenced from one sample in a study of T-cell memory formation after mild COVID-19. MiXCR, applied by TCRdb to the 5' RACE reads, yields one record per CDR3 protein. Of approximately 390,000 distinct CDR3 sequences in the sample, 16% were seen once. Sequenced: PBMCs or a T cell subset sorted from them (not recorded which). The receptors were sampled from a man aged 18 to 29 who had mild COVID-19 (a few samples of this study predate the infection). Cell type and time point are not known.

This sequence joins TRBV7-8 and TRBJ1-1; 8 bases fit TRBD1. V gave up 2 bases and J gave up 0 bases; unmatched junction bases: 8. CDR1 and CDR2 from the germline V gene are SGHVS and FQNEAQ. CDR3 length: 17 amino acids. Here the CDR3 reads CASSLPSYRGMNTEAFF. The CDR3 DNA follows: TGTGCCAGCAGCTTACCCTCCTACAGGGGGATGAACACTGAAGCTTTCTTT.

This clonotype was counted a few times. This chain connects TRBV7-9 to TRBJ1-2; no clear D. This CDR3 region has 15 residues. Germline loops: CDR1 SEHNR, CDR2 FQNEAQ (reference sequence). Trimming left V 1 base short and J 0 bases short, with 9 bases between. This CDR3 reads CASSLGNRANYGYTF. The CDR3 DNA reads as TGTGCCAGCAGCTTAGGCAATAGAGCTAACTATGGCTACACCTTC.

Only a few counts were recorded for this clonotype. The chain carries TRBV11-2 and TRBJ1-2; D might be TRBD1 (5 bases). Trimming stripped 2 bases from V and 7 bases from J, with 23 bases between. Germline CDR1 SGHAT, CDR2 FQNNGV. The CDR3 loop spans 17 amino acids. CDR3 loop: CASSLWMDGRGLSGYTF. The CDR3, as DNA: TGTGCCAGCAGCTTATGGATGGACGGAAGGGGTTTGAGTGGCTACACCTTC.

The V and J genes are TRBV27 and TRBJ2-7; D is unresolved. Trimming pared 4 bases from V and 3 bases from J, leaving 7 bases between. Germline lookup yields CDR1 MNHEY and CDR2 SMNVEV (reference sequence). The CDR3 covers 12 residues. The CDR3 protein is CASSSGVYEQYF. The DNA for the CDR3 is TGTGCCAGCAGTTCTGGTGTCTACGAGCAGTACTTC.

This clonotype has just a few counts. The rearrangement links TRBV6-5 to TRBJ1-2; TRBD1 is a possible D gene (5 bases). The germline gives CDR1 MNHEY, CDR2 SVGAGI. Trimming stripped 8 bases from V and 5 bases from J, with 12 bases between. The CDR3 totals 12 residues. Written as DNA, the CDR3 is TGTGCCAGCTCTACAGGTCTTTATGGCTACACCTTC. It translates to CASSTGLYGYTF.

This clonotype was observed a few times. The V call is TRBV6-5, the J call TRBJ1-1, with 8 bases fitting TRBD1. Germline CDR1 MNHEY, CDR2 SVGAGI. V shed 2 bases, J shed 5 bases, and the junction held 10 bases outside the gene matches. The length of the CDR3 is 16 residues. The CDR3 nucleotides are TGTGCCAGCAGTTACGATATCGGACAGGGAGGGACTGAAGCTTTCTTT. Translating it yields CASSYDIGQGGTEAFF.

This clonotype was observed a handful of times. DNA for the CDR3: TGTGCCAGCAAAGGACGTTTTGGCAATGAGCAGTTCTTC. Its protein product is CASKGRFGNEQFF. V usage is TRBV2 and J usage is TRBJ2-1; no clear D gene. The V end lost 7 bases, the J end lost 6 bases, and 13 bases lay between the germline ends. In germline, CDR1 is SNHLY, CDR2 FYNNEI. The CDR3 has 13 amino acids.

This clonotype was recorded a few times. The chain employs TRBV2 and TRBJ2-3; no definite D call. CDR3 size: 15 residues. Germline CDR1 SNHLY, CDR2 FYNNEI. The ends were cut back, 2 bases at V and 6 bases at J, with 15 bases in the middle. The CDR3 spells CASSERPNPPDTQYF. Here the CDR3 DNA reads TGTGCCAGCAGTGAAAGGCCCAATCCACCCGATACGCAGTATTTT.

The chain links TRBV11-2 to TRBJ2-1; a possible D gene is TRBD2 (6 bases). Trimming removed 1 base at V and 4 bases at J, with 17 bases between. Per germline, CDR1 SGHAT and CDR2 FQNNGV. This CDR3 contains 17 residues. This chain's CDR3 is CASSLGTLGGGYNEQFF. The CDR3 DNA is TGTGCCAGCAGCTTAGGGACCCTGGGGGGAGGTTACAATGAGCAGTTCTTC.

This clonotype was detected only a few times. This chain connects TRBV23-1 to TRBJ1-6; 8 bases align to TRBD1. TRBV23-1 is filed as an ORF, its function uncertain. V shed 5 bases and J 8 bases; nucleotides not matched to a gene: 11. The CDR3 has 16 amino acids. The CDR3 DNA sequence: TGCGCCAGCAGTACCCGAACAGGGGGTAGGGATTCACCCCTCCACTTT. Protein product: CASSTRTGGRDSPLHF.

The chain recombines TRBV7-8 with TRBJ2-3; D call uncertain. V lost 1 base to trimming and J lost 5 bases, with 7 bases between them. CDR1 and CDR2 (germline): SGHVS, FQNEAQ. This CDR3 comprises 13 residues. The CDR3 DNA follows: TGTGCCAGCAGCTTAGGGAGCGAAGATACGCAGTATTTT. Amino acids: CASSLGSEDTQYF.

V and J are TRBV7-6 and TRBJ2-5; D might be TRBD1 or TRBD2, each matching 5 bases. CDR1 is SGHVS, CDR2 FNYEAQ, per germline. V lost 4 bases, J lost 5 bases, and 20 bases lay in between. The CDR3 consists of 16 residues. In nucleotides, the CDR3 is TGTGCCAGCAGCTCGCCCCCCGACGGGACCGGGGAGACCCAGTACTTC. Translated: CASSSPPDGTGETQYF.

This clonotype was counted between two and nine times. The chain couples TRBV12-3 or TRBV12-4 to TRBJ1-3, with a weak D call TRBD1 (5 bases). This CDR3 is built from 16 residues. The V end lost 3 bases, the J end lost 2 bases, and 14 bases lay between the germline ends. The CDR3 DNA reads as TGTGCCAGCAGTTTGGGGGGGAGGCAAACTGGAAACACCATATATTTT. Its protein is CASSLGGRQTGNTIYF.

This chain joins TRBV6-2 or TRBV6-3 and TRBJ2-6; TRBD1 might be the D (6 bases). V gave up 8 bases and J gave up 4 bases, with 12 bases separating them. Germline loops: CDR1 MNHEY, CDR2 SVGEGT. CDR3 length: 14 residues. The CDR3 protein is CASGVGAGANVLTF. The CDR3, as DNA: TGTGCCAGCGGAGTGGGGGCCGGGGCCAACGTCCTGACTTTC.

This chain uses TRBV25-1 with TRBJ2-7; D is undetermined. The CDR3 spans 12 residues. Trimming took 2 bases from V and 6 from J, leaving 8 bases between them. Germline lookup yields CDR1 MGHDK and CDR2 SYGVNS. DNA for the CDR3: TGTGCCAGCAGTGAAGGGATCGGCGAGCAGTACGTC. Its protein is CASSEGIGEQYV.

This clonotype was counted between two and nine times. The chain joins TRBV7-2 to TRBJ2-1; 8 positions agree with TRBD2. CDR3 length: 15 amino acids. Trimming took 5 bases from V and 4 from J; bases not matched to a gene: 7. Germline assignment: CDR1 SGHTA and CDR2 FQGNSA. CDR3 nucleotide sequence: TGTGCCAGCAGCCTTAGCGGGGCGCAATACAATGAGCAGTTCTTC. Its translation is CASSLSGAQYNEQFF.

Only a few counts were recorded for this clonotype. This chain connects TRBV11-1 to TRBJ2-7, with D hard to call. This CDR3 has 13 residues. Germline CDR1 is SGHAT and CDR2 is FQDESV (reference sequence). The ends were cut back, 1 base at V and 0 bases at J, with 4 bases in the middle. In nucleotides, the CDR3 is TGTGCCAGCAGCTTAGTACACTCCTACGAGCAGTACGTC. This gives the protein CASSLVHSYEQYV.

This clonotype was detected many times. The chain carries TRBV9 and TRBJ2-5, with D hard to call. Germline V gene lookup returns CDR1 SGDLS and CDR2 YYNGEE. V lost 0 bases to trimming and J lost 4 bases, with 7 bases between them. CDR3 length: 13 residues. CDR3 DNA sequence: TGTGCCAGCAGCGTAGTGGTGGGAGAGACCCAGTACTTC. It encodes CASSVVVGETQYF.

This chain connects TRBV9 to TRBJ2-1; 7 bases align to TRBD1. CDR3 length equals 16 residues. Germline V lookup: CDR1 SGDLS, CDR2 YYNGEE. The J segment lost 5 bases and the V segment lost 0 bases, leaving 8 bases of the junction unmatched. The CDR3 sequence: CASSVAWGQPNNEQFF. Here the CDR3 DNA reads TGTGCCAGCAGCGTAGCTTGGGGACAGCCGAACAATGAGCAGTTCTTC.

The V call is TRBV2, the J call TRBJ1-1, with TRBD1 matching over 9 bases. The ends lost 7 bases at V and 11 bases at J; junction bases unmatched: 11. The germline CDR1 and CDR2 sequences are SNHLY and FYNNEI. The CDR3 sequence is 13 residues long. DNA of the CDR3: TGTGCCAGCACCAGCCGGGACAGGGTGAGGGCTTTCTTT. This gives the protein CASTSRDRVRAFF.

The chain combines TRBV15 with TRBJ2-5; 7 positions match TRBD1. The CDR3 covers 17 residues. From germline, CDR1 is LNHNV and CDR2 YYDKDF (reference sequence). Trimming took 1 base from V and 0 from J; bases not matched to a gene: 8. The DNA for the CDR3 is TGTGCCACCAGCAGAGGAGGGGGCGGTGTCTACCAAGAGACCCAGTACTTC. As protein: CATSRGGGGVYQETQYF.

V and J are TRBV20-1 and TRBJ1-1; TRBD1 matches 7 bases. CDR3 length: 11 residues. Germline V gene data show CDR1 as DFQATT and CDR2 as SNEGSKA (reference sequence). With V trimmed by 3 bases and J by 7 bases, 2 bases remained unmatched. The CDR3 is CSARGDSEAFF. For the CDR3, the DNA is TGCAGTGCTAGGGGGGACAGTGAAGCTTTCTTT.

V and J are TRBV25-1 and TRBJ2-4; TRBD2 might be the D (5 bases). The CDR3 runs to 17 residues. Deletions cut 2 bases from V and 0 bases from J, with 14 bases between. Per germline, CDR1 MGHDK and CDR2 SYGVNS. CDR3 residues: CASSEGDRGGAKNIQYF. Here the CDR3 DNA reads TGTGCCAGCAGTGAAGGGGATCGTGGAGGAGCCAAAAACATTCAGTACTTC.

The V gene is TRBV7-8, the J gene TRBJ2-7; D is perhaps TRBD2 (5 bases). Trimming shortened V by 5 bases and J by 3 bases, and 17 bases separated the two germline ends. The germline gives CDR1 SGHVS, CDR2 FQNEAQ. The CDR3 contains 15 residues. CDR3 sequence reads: CASSPPRETIYEQYF. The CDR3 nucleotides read TGTGCCAGCAGCCCCCCGAGGGAAACCATCTACGAGCAGTACTTC.

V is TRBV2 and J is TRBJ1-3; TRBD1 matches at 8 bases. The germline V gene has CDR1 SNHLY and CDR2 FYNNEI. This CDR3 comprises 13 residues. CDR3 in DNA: TGTGCAGGGGGCAGGGGGCGCGGAAACACCATATATTTT. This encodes CAGGRGRGNTIYF.

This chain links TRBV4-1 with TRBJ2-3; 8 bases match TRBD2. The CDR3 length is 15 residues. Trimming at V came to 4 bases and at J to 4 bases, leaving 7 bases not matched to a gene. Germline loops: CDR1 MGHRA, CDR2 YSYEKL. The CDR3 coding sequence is TGCGCCAGCAGCCTCGGACTAGCAGCAGCAGATACGCAGTATTTT. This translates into CASSLGLAAADTQYF.

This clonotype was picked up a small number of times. In DNA form, the CDR3 reads TGTGCCAGCAGCCAAGCCCCGACTAGCGGGTCCGGGGAGCTGTTTTTT. This codes for CASSQAPTSGSGELFF. This chain uses TRBV4-2 with TRBJ2-2; 10 nucleotides align to TRBD2. The V gene's germline CDR1 is LGHNA and CDR2 YNFKEQ. Germline trimming cut 1 base from V and 6 bases from J; bases unmatched to any gene: 5. The CDR3 has 16 amino acids.

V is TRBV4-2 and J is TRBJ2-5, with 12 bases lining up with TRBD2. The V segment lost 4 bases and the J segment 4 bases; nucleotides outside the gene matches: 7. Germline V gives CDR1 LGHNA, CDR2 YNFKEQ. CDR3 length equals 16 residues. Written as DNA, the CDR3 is TGTGCCAGCAGCCTCCAGACTAGCGGGGGCGGAGAGACCCAGTACTTC. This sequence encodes CASSLQTSGGGETQYF.

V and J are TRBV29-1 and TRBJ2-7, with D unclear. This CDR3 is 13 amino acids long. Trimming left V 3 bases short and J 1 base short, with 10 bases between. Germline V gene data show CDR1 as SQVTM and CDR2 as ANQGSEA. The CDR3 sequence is CSVDKRGSYEQYF. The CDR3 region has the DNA TGCAGCGTTGACAAGCGAGGTTCCTACGAGCAGTACTTC.

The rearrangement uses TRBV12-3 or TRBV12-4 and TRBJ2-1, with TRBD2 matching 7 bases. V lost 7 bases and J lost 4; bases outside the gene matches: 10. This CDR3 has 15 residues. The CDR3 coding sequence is TGTGCCAGCACCCCCGCACCAGCGGGGTACAATGAGCAGTTCTTC. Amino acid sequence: CASTPAPAGYNEQFF.